Listed below are T cell receptor beta chains from one sample, sequenced in a study of T cells after posttransplantation cyclophosphamide. Repertoires were generated with immunoSEQ multiplex PCR, while TCRdb's copy carries only in-frame clones and drops some. The table lists tens of thousands of clones, around 93% of them singletons. The specimen was PBMCs. These receptors came from a woman younger than 45 in good health and a related stem cell transplant donor. CDR3s include the opening cysteine and the closing phenylalanine or tryptophan. Each record gives: clone size, J gene, V gene, D gene, CDR3 protein, CDR3 DNA. A D gene is named only where the DNA matches it firmly. Clone sizes are given selectively: once, few, many, or a class where the clone is expanded.

.	TRBJ1-2	TRBV7-8	.	CASSLASAGGYTF	TGTGCCAGCAGCTTAGCGTCCGCGGGGGGCTACACCTTC
.	TRBJ2-2	TRBV20-1	.	CSARLVRELFF	TGCAGTGCTAGACTCGTCCGGGAGCTGTTTTTT
.	TRBJ2-3	TRBV7-6	.	CASSLGYPSRGGLTDTQYF	TGTGCCAGCAGCTTAGGGTACCCTTCGAGGGGGGGCCTCACAGATACGCAGTATTTT
.	TRBJ2-1	TRBV2	TRBD2	CASSGLFGTSGANQFF	TGTGCCAGCAGCGGGCTATTCGGGACTAGCGGAGCGAATCAGTTCTTC
.	TRBJ1-2	TRBV28	TRBD1	CASSFPQGANYGYTF	TGTGCCAGCAGTTTCCCACAGGGGGCTAACTATGGCTACACCTTC
.	TRBJ2-2	TRBV14	.	CASSQDPRQGTGELFF	TGTGCCAGCAGCCAAGATCCTCGGCAGGGCACCGGGGAGCTGTTTTTT
once	TRBJ2-2	TRBV6-1	.	CASTGWYVAGELFF	TGTGCCAGCACGGGGTGGTATGTTGCCGGGGAGCTGTTTTTT
few	TRBJ1-2	TRBV28	.	CASSFGGNYGYTF	TGTGCCAGCAGTTTTGGGGGAAACTATGGCTACACCTTC
once	TRBJ1-2	TRBV5-4	TRBD1	CASRNDRADYGYTF	TGTGCCAGCCGAAATGACAGGGCCGACTATGGCTACACCTTC
.	TRBJ2-7	TRBV7-9	.	CASSLEVWDTSYEQYF	TGTGCCAGCAGCTTAGAGGTATGGGACACCTCCTACGAGCAGTACTTC
.	TRBJ2-1	TRBV7-3	.	CASSLGSFQKQFF	TGTGCCAGCAGCTTAGGCTCCTTCCAGAAGCAGTTCTTC
.	TRBJ1-6	TRBV9	.	CASNRANSPLHF	TGTGCCAGCAACAGGGCTAATTCACCCCTCCACTTT
.	TRBJ1-6	TRBV18	.	CASTYRENSPLHF	TGTGCCAGCACCTACAGGGAAAATTCACCCCTCCACTTT
once	TRBJ1-1	TRBV5-5	.	CASSFRTNTEAFF	TGTGCCAGCAGCTTCAGGACTAACACTGAAGCTTTCTTT
.	TRBJ1-1	TRBV19	.	CASSALANTEAFF	TGTGCCAGTAGTGCCCTTGCCAACACTGAAGCTTTCTTT
once	TRBJ1-1	TRBV4-2	.	CASSQAAGLDTEAFF	TGTGCCAGCAGCCAAGCTGCAGGGTTGGACACTGAAGCTTTCTTT
.	TRBJ2-7	TRBV7-9	TRBD2	CASSAGNSGGYEQYF	TGTGCCAGCAGCGCCGGGAATAGCGGGGGCTACGAGCAGTACTTC
.	TRBJ1-1	TRBV28	.	CASSPGVNTEAFF	TGTGCCAGCAGCCCGGGAGTGAACACTGAAGCTTTCTTT
.	TRBJ1-2	TRBV4-3	.	CASSQDGGVGYGYTF	TGCGCCAGCAGCCAAGATGGTGGTGTTGGATATGGCTACACCTTC
once	TRBJ2-1	TRBV5-6	.	CASSFTTGYNEQFF	TGTGCCAGCAGCTTCACGACTGGCTACAATGAGCAGTTCTTC
once	TRBJ1-3	TRBV4-2	TRBD1	CASSQAQGAPGNTIYF	TGTGCCAGCAGCCAAGCACAGGGGGCACCGGGAAACACCATATATTTT
.	TRBJ2-5	TRBV28	TRBD2	CASKLAGDVQETQYF	TGTGCCAGCAAACTAGCGGGGGACGTTCAAGAGACCCAGTACTTC
.	TRBJ2-7	TRBV5-4	.	CASSLVGTNEQYF	TGTGCCAGCAGCTTGGTTGGGACGAACGAGCAGTACTTC
.	TRBJ1-6	TRBV5-6	.	CASSLSGPNSPLHF	TGTGCCAGCAGCTTGTCGGGCCCCAATTCACCCCTCCACTTT
.	TRBJ1-5	TRBV30	.	CAWSPGQFNQPQHF	TGTGCCTGGAGTCCGGGACAATTCAATCAGCCCCAGCATTTT
.	TRBJ2-6	TRBV18	.	CASSPGDGDSGANVLTF	TGTGCCAGCTCACCAGGGGACGGTGACTCTGGGGCCAACGTCCTGACTTTC
.	TRBJ2-7	TRBV18	.	CASSPGNSYEQYF	TGTGCCAGCTCACCAGGGAACTCCTACGAGCAGTACTTC
.	TRBJ2-7	TRBV6-1	.	CASSAQGTYEQYF	TGTGCCAGCAGTGCACAGGGAACCTACGAGCAGTACTTC
.	TRBJ2-7	TRBV6-1	TRBD1	CASRLTRGPYEQYF	TGTGCCAGCAGATTAACCAGGGGGCCCTACGAGCAGTACTTC
.	TRBJ1-1	TRBV4-3	.	CASSSISENTEAFF	TGCGCCAGCAGCTCCATCTCCGAGAACACTGAAGCTTTCTTT
.	TRBJ1-1	TRBV11-3	TRBD1	CASSLNRGGLNTEAFF	TGTGCCAGCAGCTTAAACAGGGGAGGATTGAACACTGAAGCTTTCTTT
.	TRBJ2-1	TRBV11-2	TRBD2	CASRSPGTSSYNEQFF	TGTGCCAGCAGATCCCCCGGGACTAGTTCCTACAATGAGCAGTTCTTC
.	TRBJ2-3	TRBV4-2	.	CASSHRLGVQYF	TGTGCCAGCAGCCATAGACTCGGTGTTCAGTATTTT
.	TRBJ2-3	TRBV6-1	.	CASSSIGSTDTQYF	TGTGCCTCCAGCAGTATAGGTAGCACAGATACGCAGTATTTT
.	TRBJ2-7	TRBV5-4	TRBD2	CASSQIAAGEGSEQYF	TGTGCCAGCAGCCAAATAGCGGCGGGGGAAGGAAGCGAGCAGTACTTC
.	TRBJ2-3	TRBV2	TRBD1	CASSEAQGESTDTQYF	TGTGCCAGCAGTGAAGCGCAGGGGGAAAGCACAGATACGCAGTATTTT
.	TRBJ2-3	TRBV25-1	.	CASSSGAAATDTQYF	TGTGCCAGCAGTAGTGGGGCGGCAGCCACAGATACGCAGTATTTT
once	TRBJ1-1	TRBV30	.	CAWSVYYTEAFF	TGTGCCTGGAGTGTCTACTACACTGAAGCTTTCTTT
.	TRBJ1-3	TRBV21-1	.	CASSSGLPLETRYRGGNTIYF	TGTGCCAGCAGCTCAGGATTACCTCTGGAAACAAGATATCGAGGTGGAAACACCATATATTTT
.	TRBJ1-5	TRBV18	.	CASSPLPSHQPQHF	TGTGCCAGCTCACCACTCCCAAGTCATCAGCCCCAGCATTTT
.	TRBJ2-3	TRBV13	.	CASSFGGATDTQYF	TGTGCCAGCAGCTTCGGCGGGGCCACAGATACGCAGTATTTT
.	TRBJ2-1	TRBV30	.	CAWDPGGIYNEQFF	TGTGCCTGGGATCCAGGGGGGATTTACAATGAGCAGTTCTTC
.	TRBJ1-5	TRBV6-1	.	CASSAWRPGGISNQPQHF	TGTGCCAGCAGTGCATGGCGTCCCGGTGGGATAAGCAATCAGCCCCAGCATTTT
.	TRBJ1-2	TRBV4-1	TRBD1	CASSQVFRDRRENYGYTF	TGCGCCAGCAGCCAAGTTTTCCGGGACAGGAGGGAAAACTATGGCTACACCTTC
few	TRBJ1-5	TRBV7-2	.	CASSARGGGNQPQHF	TGTGCCAGCAGCGCGAGGGGGGGCGGCAATCAGCCCCAGCATTTT